A single T cell receptor (gamma chain) is shown here with its context. This clone is judged medium-sized (0.01 to 0.1%). Its antigen is not yet known. One base away there is no much larger clone; base qualities are not given. Both library methods used multiplex PCR with primers targeting conserved V and J regions of the TCR genes. Amplicons were purified, pooled and sequenced on an Illumina MiSeq platform. Under the source paper's analysis protocol: V(D)J alignment, clonotype assembly and translation were done with MiXCR, while functionality assessment and CDR3 repertoire analyses were done with VDJtools. CDR3 was defined per IMGT, and analyses were restricted to productive sequences using functional genes, excluding ORF genes and pseudogenes. A custom Python script was used to look across all patients and controls for identical amino acid CDR3s belonging to major clonotypes, meaning those with a frequency of >=5%. A one-sided non-parametric Wilcoxon test was used to compare clonotype frequencies between patients and controls. TCRdb recomputed clones from the public reads with CATT; identical DNA rows were then combined. Clone size and V and J calls follow TCRdb, not the original study. The sample profile shows roughly 4,100 gamma-chain clones; around 6.5% of them were found once. Jointly, the top ten make up approximately 34% of the sample.

Genomic DNA from peripheral blood mononuclear cells isolated from patients and controls was used for TCR sequencing. The control group consisted of about 23 healthy adult blood donors (median age roughly 69 years; roughly 12 males and about eleven females) who were matched to the patients for age and sex. Including the terminal cysteine and phenylalanine, the CDR3 comprises 14 residues. Only the CDR3 DNA stays, 42 bases, in frame from base 1. Relative to germline, V is missing 4 bases and J is missing 7 bases, with 13 bases of the junction outside any gene match. Sequences VINAFY (CDR1) and YDVSNSKD (CDR2) are obtained from the germline V gene. The sample is drawn from a study of gamma delta lymphoproliferative disorders and STAT genes (dated by TCRdb to between 2017 and 2018). For the wider study: Gamma-chain libraries were prepared from at least 50 ng of genomic DNA using the LymphoTrack Dx TCRG Assay. Because no corresponding Invivoscribe delta assay was available, delta-chain libraries were prepared according to the standard operating procedure of the EuroClonality-NGS working group. The study profiled TCR gamma and delta CDR3 repertoires by deep sequencing in Tgammadelta lymphoproliferative disease patients and healthy controls, within a larger immunophenotypic and STAT-mutation study. To confirm results, a couple of gamma-chain samples and all delta-chain samples were sequenced twice.

Summary of the overall study and its limitations: The authors pointed out that NGS specificity may be lower at low frequencies, so whether leukemic clones are public or private needs to be confirmed. When whole repertoires were clustered, gamma repertoires from patients formed a group apart from those of healthy controls, but delta repertoires showed no separation between the groups. T cells in controls likely covered a range of maturation stages, whereas leukemic cells were skewed toward terminal effectors, which could potentially limit comparisons between patients and controls. Almost every major gamma and delta clonotype found in patients was public, meaning shared with at least one healthy donor, with just a couple of gamma clonotypes being private to disease.

This receptor was obtained from a human donor in good health. Input material: blood. This chain joins TRGV5 to TRGJ1 or TRGJ2. Since TCRdb gives no J gene, matching the DNA to germline was used here to assign it. This receptor carries the CDR3 CATWEKFPEYKKLF. The DNA is as follows: TGTGCCACCTGGGAGAAGTTCCCAGAGTATAAGAAACTCTTT.